This record covers a single T cell receptor (beta chain). As yet, its antigen is unknown. Germline V gene data show CDR1 as SGHRS and CDR2 as YFSETQ. This CDR3 contains 13 residues. V shed 2 bases and J shed 3 bases, with 8 bases lying between them. Assay: immunoSEQ multiplex PCR; the TCRdb copy retains only in-frame clones and omits some. Among 70,000 or so clones listed, about nine tenths were seen once. The data originate from a study of lymphopenia after photon versus proton radiotherapy. Study conclusions and caveats: Survival link was tested only in deceased patients; proton benefit remains a possibility.

The chain links TRBV5-1 to TRBJ1-2; D unclear. The clonotype was recovered from a woman in her sixties or seventies with pancreatic cancer. The sample was peripheral blood, taken from a patient treated with photon-based radiotherapy. CDR3 region: CASSLIPDYGYTF. As DNA, the CDR3 is TGCGCCAGCAGCTTAATACCGGACTATGGCTACACCTTC.